This section outlines one T cell receptor (beta chain) sequence together with its context. As handled by the study authors: Estimates of nucleated cell counts were drawn from the amplification of reference gene primers. Libraries were prepared by immunoSEQ multiplex PCR; TCRdb keeps only in-frame clonotypes and omits some of them. V and J calls and clone size come straight from that table; D and trimming were deduced from the DNA. The repertoire includes 250,000 to 300,000 clones, just over 85% of them detected once, and 3% sits in the top ten. The data stem from a study of blood T cell repertoires in COVID-19. V dropped 2 bases and J dropped 6; count of bases not matched to a gene: 7. CDR1 is MNHNS, CDR2 SASEGT, per germline. The CDR3 spans 16 residues.

The TCR originated in a woman in her 30s with active or convalescent COVID-19. The rearrangement joins TRBV6-1 to TRBJ2-7; TRBD2 matches 13 bases. Sequencing was performed on peripheral blood. CDR3 coding DNA: TGTGCCAGCAGTGAATTACTAGCGGGGGGGCGCGGCGAGCAGTACTTC. It encodes CASSELLAGGRGEQYF.